Sequencing of this T cell receptor beta chain was carried out in a study of T-cell memory formation after mild COVID-19 (TCRdb year 2021). In the study overall: Most TCR sequence clusters were specific to one of the two donors. Two young, previously healthy adult volunteers, one female and one male, were included in the cohort. In a couple of donors, T-cell clones that expanded and contracted after mild COVID-19 were tracked by sequencing TCRalpha and TCRbeta repertoires over time. What the authors observed across the whole study: Contracting CD4+ clones were located mainly in the CM and EM memory subsets, whereas CD8+ clones were found to be enriched in EMRA. Balanced CD4/CD8 phenotypes were observed for clones contracting from day 15 to 85, whereas a bias towards CD4+ was observed for a second wave of clones expanding from day 15 to 37. Some responding clones were detected in pre-infection memory, suggesting pre-existing cross-reactive memory T cells joined the SARS-CoV-2 response. The study included only a couple of mild cases, and larger cohorts that include severe cases with pre-infection samples were judged to be necessary. SARS-CoV-2 specificity of the second-wave clones peaking on day 37 was not confirmed.

A word on this clonotype: Which antigen it targets is not known. No base-level quality is on record; no much larger clone is a single base apart.

Ficoll-Paque density gradient centrifugation was used to isolate PBMCs. V ends up 4 bases short and J 5 bases short, with an unmatched junction base count of 6. The CDR3, cysteine through phenylalanine, is 14 amino acids long. Just the 42-base CDR3 DNA is kept, in frame starting at base 1. CDR1 and CDR2 (KGHSH, LQKENI) derive from the germline V gene. Sequencing relied on an Illumina NovaSeq 6000. Using 5'RACE with constant-segment primers, TCRalpha and TCRbeta cDNA libraries were constructed, with sample barcodes and unique molecular identifiers added in the process. RNA was extracted from every sample with Trizol reagent. Amplification of the libraries took two PCR steps, and the second step added a second sample barcode plus Illumina TruSeq adapters. Sequencing of the libraries was done on an Illumina NovaSeq, producing 2 x 150 bp paired-end reads. The paper's data handling went like this. Reads were demultiplexed and collapsed into UMI-guided consensus sequences with migec v1.2.7. Using mixcr v2.1.11, UMI consensuses were aligned to TRA and TRB V and J templates and then assembled into clonotypes. Expanded or contracted clonotypes were those called significant by both edgeR and NoisET, with noise models trained on biological replicates. For edgeR calls, a false discovery rate-adjusted p below 0.01 and a log2 fold-change threshold of 1 were applied. As an exploratory analysis of dynamics, max-normalized trajectories of the 1000 most abundant clonotypes were examined with PCA combined with hierarchical clustering. The CD4 or CD8 phenotype of responding clones was assigned using the separately sequenced CD4+ and CD8+ repertoires. The raw public reads went through TCRdb reprocessing: fastp at Q25, MiXCR clone calling, in-frame beta chains kept. Each entry is one CDR3 protein sequence, shown with its most common DNA and genes. TCRdb's processing, not the authors', yielded these V and J calls. This sample is represented by hundreds of thousands of distinct CDR3 sequences; about a fifth of them were singletons. Of the sample, under 15% falls within the top ten clones.

The rearranged segments are TRBV18 and TRBJ2-5; the central 8 bases match TRBD1. This receptor was identified in an adult woman who had mild COVID-19 (a few samples of this study predate the infection). The sample titles of this study are shuffled in the database, so cell type and time point are left out; the donor was told from shared clones. Sequenced: PBMCs or a T cell subset sorted from them (not recorded which). The CDR3 loop reads CASSHDRGRETQYF. The sequenced DNA: TGTGCCAGCTCACACGACAGGGGCCGGGAGACCCAGTACTTC. The full variable domain, with segments outside the CDR3 supplied by the reference TRBV18 and TRBJ2-5 proteins, appears as NAGVMQNPRHLVRRRGQEARLRCSPMKGHSHVYWYRQLPEEGLKFMVYLQKENIIDESGMPKERFSAEFPKEGPSILRIQQVVRGDSAAYFCASSHDRGRETQYFGPGTRLLVL.